This TCR beta chain was recorded in a study of shared clonotypes between healthy human individuals (dated by TCRdb to the early 2020s). In terms of the full investigation: The cohort comprised a couple of women and a few men aged 18 to 49 years. For each donor, CD4 naive and CD4 memory were each run on three plates, CD8 naive on two plates, and CD8 memory on one plate. The study deeply sequenced blood TCR repertoires of five healthy adults to estimate repertoire size and the extent of clonotype sharing between individuals. Between about 0.85 and 9.5 billion PBMCs per donor were obtained by leukapheresis. Libraries were prepared and TCR repertoires were sequenced by different laboratories using diverse techniques, in order to increase sequencing depth and limit assay-specific biases. The investigation overall reported the following: Naive subsets generally had larger estimated clonotype richness than memory subsets did. The genetic and exposure-history diversity represented was limited by the small number of donors. Pairwise subsampling indicated that sequencing depth was expected to affect the degree of clonotype sharing among donors. Across a handful of donors, around 5% of naive CD4, roughly 3.8% of naive CD8, roughly 2.3% of memory CD4, and 0.4% of memory CD8 clonotypes were shared. Rarefaction of sorted-subset datasets indicated incomplete sequencing despite the large sequencing depth. Only blood was sampled, and tissue TCR repertoires likely differ from those in blood. Higher generation probabilities were observed for clonotypes shared by all four sorted-subset donors than for non-shared clonotypes.

Donors were healthy HIV-negative adults with no recently reported acute infections or vaccinations. All donors were Caucasian adults living in Nashville, Tennessee, USA. CD4+ T cells were enriched by magnetic negative selection; naive cells were then positively selected on CD45RA, and the negative fraction formed the memory subset. After blood collection by leukapheresis, PBMCs were isolated using Ficoll-Histopaque density gradient centrifugation and then cryopreserved in the vapor phase of liquid nitrogen. Analytical flow cytometry was used to check the purity and quantity of every magnetically sorted T cell population. From each sorted fraction, genomic DNA was isolated and quantified by UV absorbance on a Nanodrop 2000c. From the cysteine up to the phenylalanine, the CDR3 has a length of 15 residues. The read is trimmed to its CDR3 DNA, 45 bases read in frame from base 1. According to the germline V gene, CDR1 reads SGHTA and CDR2 reads FQGNSA. V and J lose 2 bases and 8 bases, and a span of 16 bases separates them.

Details on this clone: Its antigen is still unknown. Per-base quality was not reported, and no clone a single base away is much larger than it.

Using the deep immunoSEQ assay, TCR CDR3 regions were amplified from genomic DNA by multiplex PCR. Genomic DNA extracted from each cell subset was distributed evenly over all wells of several immunoSEQ 96-well plates, and each plate served as one replicate. For sorted subsets, each replicate PCR was loaded with 200 to 250 ng genomic DNA, equivalent to 25,000 to 30,000 T cell genomes. Purified libraries were measured with a Qubit 3.0 fluorometer, size-checked on a Bioanalyzer 2100, and measured again with the KAPA Library Quantification kit. Every immunoSEQ 96-well plate was sequenced on a separate single-read 150-cycle Illumina NextSeq 550 flow cell. For the original study's pipeline: Because only junctional sequences without quality scores were contained in the immunoSEQ output, filtering matching that applied to full-length reads could not be performed. Sequences were annotated with PyIR, a Python wrapper for IgBLAST v1.9, using IMGT germline references to assign V/J genes and CDR3. Reads with weak V/J assignments (E-value above 1e-6), missing CDR3, stop codons, out-of-frame junctions, or ambiguous translated residues were removed. V3J clonotypes were defined as sequences sharing an identical inferred V gene, J gene, and CDR3 amino acid sequence. To compute the percentage overlap between repertoires, the number of shared unique clonotypes was divided by the size of the smaller repertoire. Richness of each repertoire was evaluated using RTK rarefaction, the Chao1 estimator, and Recon v2.1 estimates of unobserved clonotypes. OLGA was used to compute generation probabilities for all TCRbeta clonotypes that the gDNA method yielded from four donors. This is the immuneACCESS table as TCRdb keeps it, with only in-frame sequences that have V and J called. A part of the clones is gone; compared with another copy, unresolved V genes explain less than half, and the rest is unexplained. For V, J and clone size, that table is used; D and trimming come from the DNA. In all, the sample holds about 2.3 million clones, and approximately 95% of those were seen once. Clones ranked in the top ten supply about 0.39% of the sample.

The clonotype was recovered from a man aged 18 to 30 in good health. Some clones in this sample may be carry-over from other donors' samples. Sequencing used naive CD4+ T cells from PBMCs. Read against the paper, the sample's cell subset or site label means: CD45RA+ positively selected. The rearrangement combines TRBV7-2 with TRBJ2-1; the D segment could be TRBD1, given 7 matching bases. The nucleotide sequence reads as follows: TGTGCCAGCAGCTTATCAGGGGGGCGAGGCGATGAGCAGTTCTTC. This is translated as CASSLSGGRGDEQFF.